A single sample gave rise to the 27 T cell receptor beta chains below, sequenced in a study of tumor-infiltrating lymphocytes in primary liver carcinoma. From approximately 0.5 ug of total RNA, TCR beta-specific cDNA was reverse-transcribed using a constant-region primer. Employing slightly modified ARM-PCR, three nested multiplex PCR rounds were run, and these gave rise to the TCR beta libraries. Amplification in the first two PCR rounds was performed using TRBV1-TRBV30 forward primers and a C-beta reverse primer for around 10 cycles each. TCRdb used MiXCR to reprocess the multiplex PCR reads, holding one entry per CDR3 protein. The profile shows hundreds of thousands of distinct CDR3 sequences, around 50% of them singletons. Unsorted whole blood yielded blood RNA, and germline DNA was extracted as well. The sample consisted of peripheral blood. The receptors here all came from a woman aged 25-40 years with primary liver carcinoma and hepatitis B virus infection.

This clonotype was seen just once. The CDR3 DNA reads as TGTGCCATCTCATTGGGCTATGAGCAGTTCTTC. It codes for CAISLGYEQFF. This chain links TRBV13 with TRBJ2-1; D unclear. V lost 10 bases and J 8 bases, leaving 12 bases between the germline ends. This CDR3 has 11 amino acids. Germline assignment: CDR1 PRHDT and CDR2 FYEKMQ (reference sequence).

J is TRBJ1-2 and V is TRBV30; D is undetermined. Trimming cost V 4 bases and J 7 bases, with 16 bases left between them. The germline CDR1 and CDR2 sequences are GTSNPN and SVGIG (reference sequence). The CDR3 is made up of 13 amino acids. Here the CDR3 reads CAWTKQVVFGYTF. The CDR3 nucleotides are TGTGCCTGGACGAAGCAGGTAGTGTTTGGCTACACCTTC.

In the case of this clonotype: This may be a read error, as it is one base from a much larger clone. The J gene is TRBJ2-1, the V gene TRBV6-2 or TRBV6-3; the D is unclear. V lost 1 base and J lost 6, with 13 bases in between. This CDR3 contains 15 residues. Germline CDR1 MNHEY, CDR2 SVGEGT. CDR3 coding DNA: TGTGCCAGCAGTTACTTCTTGACAAGGTCCAATGAGCAGTTCTTC. Translating gives CASSYFLTRSNEQFF.

The chain is built from TRBV11-3 and TRBJ2-5; D is ambiguous. V was cut by 4 bases and J by 14 bases, with 23 bases left in between. The CDR3 is 14 amino acids. Germline assignment: CDR1 SGHNT and CDR2 YENEEA. The CDR3 nucleotides are TGTGCCAGCAGCTCAACCTTCACGTCTGAGATCCAATACTTC. Amino acids: CASSSTFTSEIQYF.

In regard to this clonotype: The CDR3 does not end in the conserved phenylalanine or tryptophan, so this is likely a read error. Because the CDR3's place on the DNA is in doubt, the DNA is left out and the CDR3 is given as listed by TCRdb. The rearrangement uses TRBV11-2 and TRBJ2-2; no check of the table's D call, TRBD1, against the DNA was made. Both ends counted, the CDR3 spans 15 residues. The V gene's germline CDR1 is SGHAT and CDR2 FQNNGV. The CDR3 here is CASSFLGTGHGEPFY.

A word on this clonotype: Its ends do not fully match the called genes, so a read error is possible. The gene calls are TRBV29-1 and TRBJ2-1, with 7 bases fitting TRBD2. This CDR3 region has 14 residues. Germline V gives CDR1 SQVTM, CDR2 ANQGSEA. CDR3 coding DNA: TGCAGCGCCGCCGGGCTAGCGGTCTGCAATGAGGAGTTCTTC. Protein: CSAAGLAVCNEEFF.

There are many counts of this clonotype. The chain combines TRBV7-9 with TRBJ1-6; 7 bases match TRBD1. CDR1 and CDR2 (germline): SEHNR, FQNEAQ (reference sequence). Losses at the gene ends were 0 bases for V and 10 bases for J; bases not matched to a gene: 6. This CDR3 comprises 15 residues. CDR3 in DNA: TGTGCCAGCAGCTTAGCAGAGGGGGGACAGTCACCCCTCCACTTT. Encoded protein: CASSLAEGGQSPLHF.

As for this clonotype: This clone may be a read error of a much larger clone one base away. The rearrangement joins TRBV6-6 to TRBJ1-4; D is ambiguous. Germline CDR1 is MNHNY and CDR2 is SVGAGI (reference sequence). The CDR3 sequence is 13 residues long. CDR3 DNA: TGTGCCTGCAGCTGGTTAACTAATGAAAAACTGTTTTTT. Protein sequence: CACSWLTNEKLFF.

This clonotype was observed a few times. One base away lies a much larger clone, so this may be a sequencing read error. The chain employs TRBV11-2 and TRBJ2-5, with a tentative D call TRBD2 (5 bases). Looked up from germline, CDR1 is SGHAT and CDR2 is FQNNGV. Between the trimmed V and J ends, which lost 1 base and 5 bases, there was a span of 14 bases. CDR3 length: 15 residues. CDR3 residues: CASSLGAAPWETQYF. The DNA for the CDR3 is TGTGCCAGCAGCTTAGGAGCGGCCCCGTGGGAGACCCAGTACTTC.

The chain combines TRBV7-9 with TRBJ1-1; maybe TRBD1 (6 bases). Germline lookup yields CDR1 SEHNR and CDR2 FQNEAQ (reference sequence). The CDR3 totals 15 residues. Trimming shortened V by 10 bases and J by 1 base, and 19 bases separated the two germline ends. For the CDR3, the DNA is TGTGCCACTCTCCACCGGGACACCCAGAACACTGAAGCTTTCTTT. Translation: CATLHRDTQNTEAFF.

This clonotype was counted a few times. In this CDR3 the conserved last residue, phenylalanine or tryptophan, is missing, so a read error is likely. The chain carries TRBV5-1 and TRBJ2-1, with no clear D. V was pared by 4 bases and J by 6 bases, with 14 bases between. The CDR3 contains 14 residues. Germline CDR1 and CDR2: SGHRS and YFSETQ. This CDR3 reads CASSLNVVTNEQFL. CDR3 coding DNA: TGCGCCAGCAGCCTAAACGTGGTTACCAATGAGCAGTTCTTG.

The chain links TRBV12-3 or TRBV12-4 to TRBJ2-7; D gene ambiguous. The CDR3 has 12 amino acids. Trimming took off 2 bases at V and 4 bases at J, with 6 bases between the two ends. The DNA for the CDR3 is TGTGCCAGCAGTTTACGGTGGTACGAGCAGTACTTC. Translated, it gives CASSLRWYEQYF.

The chain joins TRBV11-2 to TRBJ2-1, with 10 positions matching TRBD2. The germline CDR1 and CDR2 sequences are SGHAT and FQNNGV. Losses at the gene ends were 2 bases for V and 10 bases for J; bases not matched to a gene: 14. The CDR3 length is 17 residues. The CDR3 DNA is TGTGCCAGCAGCTTAAATGGCCTCGGACTAGCGGTTGGAGAGCAGTTCTTC. Its protein product is CASSLNGLGLAVGEQFF.

Worth noting for this clonotype: One junction end does not reproduce the germline sequence, and a read error may be involved. The rearrangement links TRBV6-1 to TRBJ2-3; D gene uncertain. Germline CDR1 is MNHNS and CDR2 is SASEGT. The CDR3 has 14 amino acids. For the CDR3, the DNA is TGTGTCAGCAGTGGGTCCACGACCACAGATACGCAGTACTTT. Translated, it gives CVSSGSTTTDTQYF.

On this clonotype: Given a much more abundant clone one base away, this may be a read error. The rearrangement uses TRBV29-1 and TRBJ2-1; either TRBD1 or TRBD2 may supply D (7 bases each). CDR3 length: 15 amino acids. Germline-derived CDR1 and CDR2 are SQVTM and ANQGSEA. The V end was cut by 3 bases, the J end by 7 bases, with 19 bases between. CDR3 sequence: CSVDPVRGGWNEQFF. The CDR3 DNA sequence: TGCAGCGTTGACCCCGTCAGGGGGGGTTGGAATGAGCAGTTCTTC.

This clonotype was seen a single time. The rearrangement uses TRBV24-1 and TRBJ1-2; 7 bases align to TRBD1. CDR3 length: 14 amino acids. CDR1 is KGHDR and CDR2 is SFDVKD in the germline V gene. V lost 5 bases to trimming and J lost 4 bases; unmatched junction nucleotides: 6. The CDR3 DNA is TGTGCCACCAGTGGACAGGGAGGATTCTATGGCTACACCTTC. It translates to CATSGQGGFYGYTF.

With regard to this clonotype: A read error may explain this, as a much larger clone is one base away. The CDR3 loop reads CASSYYIPGQAKREENIQYF. The CDR3 nucleotides are TGTGCCAGCAGTTACTACATCCCGGGACAAGCAAAGAGGGAGGAAAACATTCAGTACTTC. The chain has TRBV6-2 or TRBV6-3 and TRBJ2-4; D possibly uses TRBD1 or TRBD2 (6 bases each). Germline V gene sequence: CDR1 MNHEY, CDR2 SVGEGT. Trimming shortened V by 1 base and J by 5 bases, and 27 bases separated the two germline ends. The CDR3 is made up of 20 amino acids.

This chain links TRBV28 with TRBJ1-6; D is uncertain. Germline CDR1 is MDHEN and CDR2 is SYDVKM. V was shortened by 8 bases and J by 13 bases, with 15 bases between the two germline ends. This CDR3 has 12 amino acids. This CDR3 is CASAVEDHPLHF. Written as DNA, the CDR3 is TGTGCCAGCGCAGTAGAGGACCATCCCCTCCACTTT.

To note about this clonotype: A much larger clone differs by one base, so this may be a read error. This chain links TRBV6-6 with TRBJ2-5, with 8 bases aligning to TRBD1. The germline CDR1 and CDR2 sequences are MNHNY and SVGAGI (reference sequence). The trim removed 7 bases at V and 7 bases at J, leaving 8 bases unmatched. The CDR3 loop spans 13 amino acids. In DNA form, the CDR3 reads TGTGCCAGCACCCTGACAGGGACAGGGACCCAGTACTTC. As protein: CASTLTGTGTQYF.

Remarks on this clonotype: The germline gene is not matched at one end of the junction; a read error may be the cause. The V call is TRBV7-9, the J call TRBJ1-2; the D gene is possibly TRBD1 (6 bases). The CDR3 length is 13 residues. Per germline, CDR1 SEHNR and CDR2 FQNEAQ (reference sequence). CDR3 bases: TGTGCCAGCAGCCCCCCCGCCGGGGGCAGTAAGGCCTTC. Translating gives CASSPPAGGSKAF.

This clonotype came up once. At one boundary the junction diverges from the germline segment, which might be a read error. CDR3 in DNA: TGTGCCAGCAGCTTATCGGGACAGGGTTCACAGCCCCAACATTTT. Amino acid sequence: CASSLSGQGSQPQHF. V gene TRBV11-3 combines with J gene TRBJ1-5, with 9 nucleotides matching TRBD1. Germline V gives CDR1 SGHNT, CDR2 YENEEA. The CDR3 consists of 15 residues. The whole variable domain, remainder taken from reference TRBV11-3 and TRBJ1-5, is EAGVVQSPRYKIIEKKQPVAFWCNPISGHNTLYWYLQNLGQGPELLIRYENEEAVDDSQLPKDRFSAERLKGVDSTLKIQPAELGDSAVYLCASSLSGQGSQPQHFGDGTRLSIL.

This clonotype is judged medium-sized. The chain links TRBV29-1 to TRBJ2-7, with D perhaps matching TRBD1 (5 bases). V lost 4 bases and J lost 7, with 14 bases in between. Germline CDR1 is SQVTM and CDR2 is ANQGSEA. The CDR3 loop spans 12 amino acids. The CDR3 loop is CSVGRQGNEQYF. CDR3 sequence (DNA): TGCAGCGTTGGTCGTCAGGGTAATGAGCAGTACTTC.

To note about this clonotype: The CDR3 end shows no conserved phenylalanine or tryptophan, and so a read error is likely. The chain combines TRBV11-2 with TRBJ1-1; D gene ambiguous. CDR1 SGHAT and CDR2 FQNNGV come from the germline V gene. The ends were cut back, 3 bases at V and 7 bases at J, with 9 bases in the middle. This CDR3 is built from 12 residues. The CDR3 DNA is TGTGCCAGCAGCTTCTACCCCAATGAAGCTTTCATT. Translation: CASSFYPNEAFI.

V usage is TRBV5-4 and J usage is TRBJ1-3; D gene uncertain. Germline CDR1 is SGHNT and CDR2 is YYREEE (reference sequence). This CDR3 spans 13 amino acids. Deletions cut 1 base from V and 8 bases from J, with 10 bases between. CDR3 amino acids: CASSLKGTDTIYF. CDR3 sequence (DNA): TGTGCCAGCAGCTTGAAGGGAACGGACACCATATATTTT.

The J gene is TRBJ2-7, the V gene TRBV6-1; D unclear. The V gene's germline CDR1 is MNHNS and CDR2 SASEGT. V dropped 6 bases and J dropped 6 bases, with 12 bases sitting between them. This CDR3 is 12 amino acids long. CDR3 sequence: CASSGRISEQYF. The CDR3 region has the DNA TGTGCCAGCAGCGGACGAATCTCCGAGCAGTACTTC.

The chain joins TRBV5-6 to TRBJ2-7, with D tentatively TRBD1 (6 bases). The CDR3 sequence is 14 residues long. The germline V and J ends were trimmed by 5 bases and 3 bases, with 15 bases remaining between them. The germline V gene has CDR1 SGHDT and CDR2 YYEEEE. CDR3 nucleotide sequence: TGTGCCAGCAGTACAACACAGGGTAACTACGAGCAGTACTTC. Its translation: CASSTTQGNYEQYF.

In regard to this clonotype: Compared with germline, one end of the junction differs, possibly owing to a read error. This rearrangement joins TRBV28 to TRBJ2-1; 14 bases are shared with TRBD2. The CDR3 is 16 amino acids. The germline gives CDR1 MDHEN, CDR2 SYDVKM. CDR3 loop: CAGSGRLAGGLNEQFF. The DNA for the CDR3 is TGTGCCGGCAGTGGCCGACTAGCGGGAGGGCTCAATGAGCAGTTCTTC. The full variable domain, its missing parts supplied by reference TRBV28 and TRBJ2-1, is DVKVTQSSRYLVKRTGEKVFLECVQDMDHENMFWYRQDPGLGLRLIYFSYDVKMKEKGDIPEGYSVSREKKERFSLILESASTNQTSMYLCAGSGRLAGGLNEQFFGPGTRLTVL.